The 6 T cell receptor beta chains below were found in one sample sequenced in a study of T cell responses to AZD1222 COVID-19 vaccine. Profiling relied on immunoSEQ multiplex PCR, and the TCRdb table lists in-frame clones only, not all of them. The sample consists of about 85,000 clones, about nine tenths of them appearing once. The sample in question was peripheral blood, obtained on day 0 of AZD1222 vaccination. Receptors originate from an adult in good health.

The gene calls are TRBV5-1 and TRBJ1-2, with D uncertain. V gave up 4 bases and J gave up 0 bases, with 13 bases separating them. Germline CDR1 is SGHRS and CDR2 is YFSETQ. The CDR3 totals 15 residues. This CDR3 is CASSREGGANYGYTF. Written as DNA, the CDR3 is TGCGCCAGCAGCCGAGAGGGCGGAGCTAACTATGGCTACACCTTC.

This clone was observed a single time. The gene calls are TRBV12-3 or TRBV12-4 and TRBJ2-5, with 7 bases identical to TRBD1. The J segment lost 4 bases and the V segment lost 6 bases, leaving 5 bases of the junction unmatched. The CDR3 spans 13 residues. CDR3 sequence reads: CASSLAGGETQYF. CDR3 bases: TGTGCCAGCAGCCTAGCAGGGGGAGAGACCCAGTACTTC.

The chain is built from TRBV6-2 or TRBV6-3 and TRBJ2-3, with TRBD1 identical over 7 bases. Germline CDR1 is MNHEY and CDR2 is SVGEGT. This CDR3 spans 16 amino acids. The trim removed 4 bases at V and 2 bases at J, leaving 9 bases unmatched. The CDR3 spells CASSFGQAKSTDTQYF. As DNA, the CDR3 is TGTGCCAGCAGTTTTGGACAGGCGAAATCCACAGATACGCAGTATTTT.

This sequence joins TRBV6-1 and TRBJ1-5, with TRBD1 identical over 11 bases. The ends lost 3 bases at V and 0 bases at J; junction bases unmatched: 7. The length of the CDR3 is 18 residues. From germline, CDR1 is MNHNS and CDR2 SASEGT. This chain's CDR3 is CASSDGRTGGYSNQPQHF. The CDR3 DNA reads TGTGCCAGCAGTGACGGACGGACAGGGGGCTATAGCAATCAGCCCCAGCATTTT.

This chain connects TRBV19 to TRBJ1-5; TRBD1 matches at 7 bases. The CDR3 is made up of 13 amino acids. CDR1 and CDR2 (germline): LNHDA, SQIVND (reference sequence). V gave up 7 bases and J gave up 5 bases; unmatched junction bases: 5. Written as DNA, the CDR3 is TGTGCCAGTAACACAGGGGACCATCAGCCCCAGCATTTT. This sequence encodes CASNTGDHQPQHF.

The chain is built from TRBV27 and TRBJ1-5, with D possibly matching TRBD1 (6 bases). Germline V CDR1 and CDR2: MNHEY, SMNVEV (reference sequence). The CDR3 length is 14 residues. The germline V and J ends were trimmed by 7 bases and 0 bases, with 10 bases remaining between them. Written as DNA, the CDR3 is TGTGCCAGCAAACAGGGAATTAGCAATCAGCCCCAGCATTTT. This translates into CASKQGISNQPQHF.